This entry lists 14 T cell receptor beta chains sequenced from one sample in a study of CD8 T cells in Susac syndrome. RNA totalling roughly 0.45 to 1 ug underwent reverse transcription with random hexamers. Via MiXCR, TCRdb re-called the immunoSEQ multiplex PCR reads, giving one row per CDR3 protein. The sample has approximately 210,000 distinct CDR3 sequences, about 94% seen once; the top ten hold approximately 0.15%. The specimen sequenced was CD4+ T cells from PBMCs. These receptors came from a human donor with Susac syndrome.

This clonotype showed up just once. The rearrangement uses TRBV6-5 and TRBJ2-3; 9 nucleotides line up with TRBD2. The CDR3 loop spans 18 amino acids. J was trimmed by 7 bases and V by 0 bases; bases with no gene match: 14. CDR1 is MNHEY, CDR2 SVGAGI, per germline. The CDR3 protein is CASSYSPLFAGGHHTQYF. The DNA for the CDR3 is TGTGCCAGCAGTTACTCCCCACTGTTTGCGGGGGGGCATCATACGCAGTATTTT.

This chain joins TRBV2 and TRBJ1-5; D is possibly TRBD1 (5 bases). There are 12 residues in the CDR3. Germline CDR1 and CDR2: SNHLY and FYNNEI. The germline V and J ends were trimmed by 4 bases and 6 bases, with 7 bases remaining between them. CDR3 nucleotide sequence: TGTGCCAGCAGTGGGAGGGGTCAGCCCCAGCATTTT. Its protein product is CASSGRGQPQHF.

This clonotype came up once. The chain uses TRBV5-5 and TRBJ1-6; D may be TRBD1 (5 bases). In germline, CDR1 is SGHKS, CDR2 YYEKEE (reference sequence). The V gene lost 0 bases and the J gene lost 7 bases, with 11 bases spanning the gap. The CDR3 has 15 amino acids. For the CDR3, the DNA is TGTGCCAGCAGCTTGGACCCCGGGGGAAATTCACCCCTCCACTTT. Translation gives CASSLDPGGNSPLHF.

In DNA form, the CDR3 reads TGTGCCAGCAGTTTGCGAACTAGCGGGGAAGAGACCCAGTACTTC. Translating it yields CASSLRTSGEETQYF. The chain uses TRBV28 and TRBJ2-5; 10 bases align to TRBD2. The CDR3 runs 15 residues. Trimming cost V 3 bases and J 3 bases; bases outside gene matches: 4. Germline V gives CDR1 MDHEN, CDR2 SYDVKM.

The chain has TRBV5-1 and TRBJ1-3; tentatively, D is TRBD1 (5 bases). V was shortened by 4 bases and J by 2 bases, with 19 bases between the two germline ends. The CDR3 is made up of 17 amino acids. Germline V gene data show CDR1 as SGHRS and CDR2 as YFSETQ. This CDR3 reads CASSRRGDPGTGNTIYF. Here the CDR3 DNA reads TGCGCCAGCAGCCGCCGGGGGGATCCAGGAACTGGAAACACCATATATTTT.

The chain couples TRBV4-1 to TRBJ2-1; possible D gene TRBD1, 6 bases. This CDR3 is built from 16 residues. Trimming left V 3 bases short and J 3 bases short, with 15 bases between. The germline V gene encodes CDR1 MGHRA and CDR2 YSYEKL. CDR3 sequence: CASSQTTGDSYNEQFF. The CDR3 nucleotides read TGCGCCAGCAGCCAGACGACAGGAGACAGCTACAATGAGCAGTTCTTC.

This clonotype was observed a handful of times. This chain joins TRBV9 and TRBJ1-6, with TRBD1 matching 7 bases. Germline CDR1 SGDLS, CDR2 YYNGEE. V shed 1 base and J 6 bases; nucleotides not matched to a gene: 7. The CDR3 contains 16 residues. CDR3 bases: TGTGCCAGCAGCGTATTCGACAGGGTGACTAATTCACCCCTCCACTTT. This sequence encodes CASSVFDRVTNSPLHF.

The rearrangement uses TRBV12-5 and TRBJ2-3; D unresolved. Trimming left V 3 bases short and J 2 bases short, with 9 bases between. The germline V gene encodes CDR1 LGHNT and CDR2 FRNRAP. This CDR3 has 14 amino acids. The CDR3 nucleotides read TGTGCTAGTGGTTTCGGTGAACCCACAGATACGCAGTATTTT. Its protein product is CASGFGEPTDTQYF.

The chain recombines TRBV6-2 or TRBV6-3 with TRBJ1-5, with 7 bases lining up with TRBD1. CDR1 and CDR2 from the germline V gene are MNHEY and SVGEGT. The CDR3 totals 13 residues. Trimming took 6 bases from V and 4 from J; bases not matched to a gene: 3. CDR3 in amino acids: CASREQGNQPQHF. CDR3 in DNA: TGTGCCAGCAGGGAACAGGGGAATCAGCCCCAGCATTTT.

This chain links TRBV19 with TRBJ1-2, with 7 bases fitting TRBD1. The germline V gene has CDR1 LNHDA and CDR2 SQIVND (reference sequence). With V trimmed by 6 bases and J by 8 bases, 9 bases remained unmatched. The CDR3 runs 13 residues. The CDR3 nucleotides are TGTGCCAGTAGCGGACAGGTCCGCGGGGGCTACACCTTC. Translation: CASSGQVRGGYTF.

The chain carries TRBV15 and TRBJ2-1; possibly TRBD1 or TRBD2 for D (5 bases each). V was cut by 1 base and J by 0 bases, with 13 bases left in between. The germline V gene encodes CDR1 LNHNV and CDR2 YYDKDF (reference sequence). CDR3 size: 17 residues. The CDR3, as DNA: TGTGCCACCAGCAGAGTCCGGGGCTCCAGCTCCTACAATGAGCAGTTCTTC. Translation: CATSRVRGSSSYNEQFF.

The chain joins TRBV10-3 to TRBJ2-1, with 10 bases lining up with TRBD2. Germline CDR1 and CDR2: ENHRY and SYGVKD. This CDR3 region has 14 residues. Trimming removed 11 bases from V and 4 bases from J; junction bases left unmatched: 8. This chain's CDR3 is CASQAAGGYNEQFF. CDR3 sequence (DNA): TGTGCCTCACAGGCAGCGGGGGGGTACAATGAGCAGTTCTTC.

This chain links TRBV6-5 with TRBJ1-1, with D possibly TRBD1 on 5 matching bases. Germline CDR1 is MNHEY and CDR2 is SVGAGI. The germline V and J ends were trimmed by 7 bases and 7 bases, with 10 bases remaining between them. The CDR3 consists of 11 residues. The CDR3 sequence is CASTQGFEAFF. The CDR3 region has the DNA TGTGCCAGCACCCAGGGCTTTGAAGCTTTCTTT.

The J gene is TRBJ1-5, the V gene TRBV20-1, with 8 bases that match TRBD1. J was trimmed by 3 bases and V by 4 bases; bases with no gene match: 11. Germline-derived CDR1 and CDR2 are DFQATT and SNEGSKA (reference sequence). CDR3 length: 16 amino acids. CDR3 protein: CSATPTQGAPNQPQHF. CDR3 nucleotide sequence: TGCAGTGCTACCCCCACCCAGGGGGCTCCCAATCAGCCCCAGCATTTT.